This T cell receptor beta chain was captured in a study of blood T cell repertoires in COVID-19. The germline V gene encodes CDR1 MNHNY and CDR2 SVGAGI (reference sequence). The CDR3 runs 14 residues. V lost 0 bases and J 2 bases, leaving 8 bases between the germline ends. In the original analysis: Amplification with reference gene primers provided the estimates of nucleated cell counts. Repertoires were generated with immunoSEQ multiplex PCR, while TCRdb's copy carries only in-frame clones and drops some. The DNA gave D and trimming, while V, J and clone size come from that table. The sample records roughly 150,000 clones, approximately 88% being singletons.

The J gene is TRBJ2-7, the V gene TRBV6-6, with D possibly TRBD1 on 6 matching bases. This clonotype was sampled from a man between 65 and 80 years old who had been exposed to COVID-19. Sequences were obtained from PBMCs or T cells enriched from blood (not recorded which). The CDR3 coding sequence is TGTGCCAGCAGTTACTCGACAGGTACCTACGAGCAGTACTTC. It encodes CASSYSTGTYEQYF.